The T cell receptor beta chain under discussion was sequenced for a study of regulatory T cells in long-lasting Graves disease. Study context: Freshly diagnosed Graves' patients had used antithyroid drugs for under 3 months.

In this sample, this clonotype turned up a few times. Time point meaning: newly diagnosed GD, antithyroid drugs for less than 3 months. PBMC RNA served as the TCR library source. This CDR3 is 13 amino acids long. The ends lost 0 bases at V and 7 bases at J; junction bases unmatched: 6. Per the germline V gene, CDR1 is GTSNPN and CDR2 is SVGIG (reference sequence). Relying on iRepertoire HTBI primers and Arm-PCR of CDR3 regions, the team built TCR beta libraries. TCRdb used MiXCR to reprocess the multiplex PCR reads, holding one entry per CDR3 protein. The table includes around 500,000 distinct CDR3 sequences, approximately 12% detected once. The same data also contributed to another study, on T cells in Graves' hyperthyroidism and ophthalmopathy. This second study says: Before onset, ophthalmopathy was predicted by the model a median approximately 6.7 months earlier.

This TCR came from a woman in her twenties or thirties with Graves disease. This chain connects TRBV30 to TRBJ2-7; 7 bases line up with TRBD1. This material consisted of peripheral blood mononuclear cells (PBMCs), taken at new diagnosis, from a patient treated with antithyroid drugs. The CDR3 coding sequence is TGTGCCTGGAGTGTGAGGGGGCTGGGGGAGCAGTACTTC. Translating gives CAWSVRGLGEQYF.